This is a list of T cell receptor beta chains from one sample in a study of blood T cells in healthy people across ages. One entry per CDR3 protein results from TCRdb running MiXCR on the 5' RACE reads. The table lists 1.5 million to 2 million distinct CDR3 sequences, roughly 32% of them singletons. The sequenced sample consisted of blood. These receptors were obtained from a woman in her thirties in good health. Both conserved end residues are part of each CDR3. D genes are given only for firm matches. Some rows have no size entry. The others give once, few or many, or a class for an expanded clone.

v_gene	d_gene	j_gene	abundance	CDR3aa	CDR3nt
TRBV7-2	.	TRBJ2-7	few	CASSLFPSPTEQYF	TGTGCCAGCAGCTTATTCCCGTCCCCCACCGAGCAGTACTTC
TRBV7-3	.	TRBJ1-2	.	CASSLTGKANYGYTF	TGTGCCAGCAGCTTAACGGGGAAGGCTAACTATGGCTACACCTTC
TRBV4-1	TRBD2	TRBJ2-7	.	CASSQSAGAPEQYF	TGCGCCAGCAGCCAATCGGCGGGAGCGCCCGAGCAGTACTTC
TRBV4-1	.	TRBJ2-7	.	CASSHPAEKSYEQYF	TGCGCCAGCAGCCACCCAGCGGAAAAGTCCTACGAGCAGTACTTC
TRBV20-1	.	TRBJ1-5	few	CSANGGDYSNQPQHF	TGCAGTGCAAATGGAGGGGATTACAGCAATCAGCCCCAGCATTTT
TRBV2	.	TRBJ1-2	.	CASSAPSGDYGYTF	TGTGCCAGCAGCGCCCCGTCAGGGGATTATGGCTACACCTTC
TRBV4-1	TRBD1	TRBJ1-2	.	CASSDDRGKDYGYTF	TGCGCCAGCAGCGATGACAGGGGGAAAGACTATGGCTACACCTTC
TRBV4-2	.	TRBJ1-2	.	CASSQRLNYGYTF	TGTGCCAGCAGCCAACGGCTAAACTATGGCTACACCTTC
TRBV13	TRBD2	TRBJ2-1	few	CASSLAGGIYNEQFF	TGTGCCAGCAGCTTAGCGGGGGGGATTTACAATGAGCAGTTCTTC
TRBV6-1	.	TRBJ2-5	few	CASSATTGAYLSETQYF	TGTGCCAGCAGCGCCACGACGGGAGCTTACTTATCGGAGACCCAGTACTTC
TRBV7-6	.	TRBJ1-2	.	CASSLGAGDITKDGYTF	TGTGCCAGCAGCTTAGGCGCGGGGGACATTACTAAGGATGGCTACACCTTC
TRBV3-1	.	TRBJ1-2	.	CASSHKPNYGYTF	TGTGCCAGCAGCCACAAACCGAACTATGGCTACACCTTC
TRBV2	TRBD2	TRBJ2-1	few	CASRGLAGGLNEQFF	TGTGCCAGCAGGGGACTAGCGGGGGGGCTAAATGAGCAGTTCTTC
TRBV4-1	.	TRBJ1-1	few	CASSQEGQMNTEAFF	TGCGCCAGCAGCCAGGAGGGACAAATGAACACTGAAGCTTTCTTT
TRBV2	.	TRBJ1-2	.	CASSVRGVGYGYTF	TGTGCCAGCAGTGTACGGGGAGTGGGCTATGGCTACACCTTC
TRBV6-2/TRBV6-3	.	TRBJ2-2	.	CASSYPGELFF	TGTGCCAGCAGTTACCCCGGGGAGCTGTTTTTT
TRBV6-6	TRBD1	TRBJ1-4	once	CASSYRDRGPGNEKLFF	TGTGCCAGCAGTTACCGGGACAGGGGGCCGGGTAATGAAAAACTGTTTTTT
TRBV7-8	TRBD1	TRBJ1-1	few	CASSSDRGENTEAFF	TGTGCCAGCAGCTCTGACAGGGGCGAGAACACTGAAGCTTTCTTT
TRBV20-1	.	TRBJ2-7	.	CSAREDRMSYEQYF	TGCAGTGCTAGAGAAGACAGGATGAGCTACGAGCAGTACTTC
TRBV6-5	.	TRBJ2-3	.	CASSYGSRTDTQYF	TGTGCCAGCAGTTACGGGTCTCGCACAGATACGCAGTATTTT
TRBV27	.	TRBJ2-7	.	CASFSGSEQYF	TGTGCCAGCTTTTCGGGTTCCGAGCAGTACTTC
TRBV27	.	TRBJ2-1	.	CASSLGPAVSSYNEQFF	TGTGCCAGCAGTTTAGGGCCGGCAGTGAGCTCCTACAATGAGCAGTTCTTC
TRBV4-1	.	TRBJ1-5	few	CASSQGIVGDYGPQHF	TGCGCCAGCAGCCAAGGAATAGTGGGGGATTACGGGCCCCAGCATTTT
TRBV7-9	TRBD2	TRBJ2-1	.	CASSWGVAGGFDEQFF	TGTGCCAGCAGCTGGGGGGTAGCGGGGGGGTTCGATGAGCAGTTCTTC
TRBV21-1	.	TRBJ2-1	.	CASSKFRRLEPEQFF	TGTGCCAGCAGCAAATTTCGGCGCCTGGAGCCTGAGCAGTTCTTC
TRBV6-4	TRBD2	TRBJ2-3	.	CASSDSTGGPPDTLYF	TGTGCCAGCAGTGACTCGACGGGAGGGCCGCCAGATACACTGTATTTT
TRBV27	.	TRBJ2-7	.	CASSQGRGIVYEQYF	TGTGCCAGCAGTCAGGGGAGAGGGATAGTTTACGAGCAGTACTTC
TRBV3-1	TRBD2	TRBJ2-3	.	CASSQGWTTSGTDTQYF	TGTGCCAGCAGCCAAGGGTGGACGACTAGCGGCACAGATACGCAGTATTTT
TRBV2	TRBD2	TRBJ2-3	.	CASSWDYRSADTQYF	TGTGCCAGCAGCTGGGACTACAGAAGCGCAGATACGCAGTATTTT
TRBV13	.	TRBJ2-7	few	CASTRGRGVGEYEQYF	TGTGCCAGCACCAGAGGGAGAGGGGTCGGAGAGTACGAGCAGTACTTC
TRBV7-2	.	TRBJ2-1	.	CASRLAADSYNEQFF	TGTGCCAGCAGATTGGCGGCGGACTCCTACAATGAGCAGTTCTTC
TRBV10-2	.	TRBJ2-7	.	CASSESGGTYEQYF	TGCGCCAGCAGTGAGTCGGGGGGTACCTACGAGCAGTACTTC
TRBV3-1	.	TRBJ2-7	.	CASSHRQRSYEQYF	TGTGCCAGCAGCCATCGGCAGCGATCCTACGAGCAGTACTTC
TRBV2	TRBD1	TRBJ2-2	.	CASRADRGGTGELFF	TGTGCCAGCAGGGCTGACAGGGGTGGCACCGGGGAGCTGTTTTTT
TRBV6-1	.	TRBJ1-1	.	CASSADGTEAFF	TGTGCCAGCAGTGCAGATGGCACTGAAGCTTTCTTT
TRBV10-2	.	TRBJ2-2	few	CASSESVRNTGELFF	TGCGCCAGCAGTGAGTCGGTCCGAAACACCGGGGAGCTGTTTTTT
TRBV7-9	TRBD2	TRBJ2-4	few	CASSPIREGMDIQYF	TGTGCCAGCAGCCCTATTCGGGAGGGAATGGACATTCAGTACTTC
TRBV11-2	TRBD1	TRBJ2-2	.	CASSPGTGVGGELFF	TGTGCCAGCAGCCCTGGGACAGGGGTTGGCGGGGAGCTGTTTTTT
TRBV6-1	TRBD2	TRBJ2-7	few	CASSDPSGLVRQYF	TGTGCCAGCAGTGATCCTAGCGGGCTTGTACGGCAGTACTTC
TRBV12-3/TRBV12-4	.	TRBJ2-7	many	CASSLRGANYEQYF	TGTGCCAGCAGTTTAAGGGGGGCAAACTACGAGCAGTACTTC
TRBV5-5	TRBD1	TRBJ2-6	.	CASSLTGQGTLTYAGANVLTF	TGTGCCAGCAGCTTGACGGGACAGGGGACCCTCACATACGCTGGGGCCAACGTCCTGACTTTC
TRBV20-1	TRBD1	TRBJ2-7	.	CSARSSGTGVYEQYF	TGCAGTGCTAGGTCCTCCGGGACAGGGGTTTACGAGCAGTACTTC
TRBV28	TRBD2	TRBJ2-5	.	CASSSHLLAEPETQYF	TGTGCCAGCAGTTCCCATCTACTAGCGGAACCAGAGACCCAGTACTTC